Presented here are 2 T cell receptor beta chains from one specimen sequenced in a study of Graves' ophthalmopathy and Graves' hyperthyroidism. Amplification targeted the TCR beta CDR3 regions, with RNA transcripts as the source material. An opening RT-PCR round employed HTBI primers and preceded a second-round multiplex PCR. TCRdb independently ran MiXCR on the multiplex PCR reads; one entry per CDR3 protein. The table shows about 170,000 distinct CDR3 sequences, with under 40% occurring only once. Sequencing used peripheral blood. The receptor set was obtained from a woman aged 40 to 55 with Graves' ophthalmopathy.

This clonotype was counted at least ten times. Here the CDR3 DNA reads TGCGCCAGCAGCTTCCAGGGGGGGAATGGCTACACCTTC. Protein product: CASSFQGGNGYTF. V gene TRBV5-1 combines with J gene TRBJ1-2, with 7 bases lining up with TRBD1. Losses at the gene ends were 2 bases for V and 6 bases for J; bases not matched to a gene: 4. This CDR3 has 13 residues. Germline V CDR1 and CDR2: SGHRS, YFSETQ.

V is TRBV28 and J is TRBJ2-7, with no clear D. Germline values: CDR1 MDHEN, CDR2 SYDVKM. The CDR3 is 13 amino acids. With 4 bases removed from V and 2 bases from J, the gap between germline ends came to 9 bases. The CDR3 nucleotides are TGTGCCAGCAGTTCGGTAAGAACCTACGAGCAGTACTTC. Translation gives CASSSVRTYEQYF.